The clone carrying this TCR beta chain was detected ten times or more. Its antigen is unidentified. This specimen comes from a study of T cell repertoires in cytomegalovirus infection. Study-wide background: TCR beta signatures that were public indicated CMV infection and matching HLA type. Study results and limitations: In two of eight donors, the top clonotype was HLA-C-restricted CMV-specific.

Germline assignment: CDR1 SGHTA and CDR2 FQGNSA. The CDR3 spans 14 residues. The V end lost 1 base, the J end lost 5 bases, and 11 bases lay between the germline ends. One entry per CDR3 protein, called by TCRdb with MiXCR from the reads. The sample yields 200,000 to 300,000 distinct CDR3 sequences, around 12% seen once. The material sequenced was PBMCs. This clonotype originated in a human donor in good health (CMV status not recorded). Some clones in this sample may be carry-over from other donors' samples. V usage is TRBV7-2 and J usage is TRBJ1-1; a weak D match, TRBD1 (6 bases). The CDR3 DNA reads as TGTGCCAGCAGCTTAGGGGGGCAAAGTACTGAAGCTTTCTTT. Its protein is CASSLGGQSTEAFF.